This TCR beta chain was retrieved from a study of CD8+ T cells in alopecia areata. After isolation, RNA underwent reverse transcription to generate cDNA as the sequencing template. Profiled with immunoSEQ multiplex PCR; TCRdb holds only in-frame clones, not every one. The sample lists 95,000 to 110,000 clones, about 60% occurring once. PBMC-derived CD4+ and CD8+ T cells were sorted. The sequencing input was CD4+ T cells sorted from blood. The receptor comes from a human donor in good health.

CDR3 bases: TGCGCCAGCAGCTTGCTGGGACAGGGGGGCTACGAGCAGTACTTC. Translating gives CASSLLGQGGYEQYF. The chain recombines TRBV5-1 with TRBJ2-7, with TRBD1 matching over 11 bases. Unmatched junction bases numbered 3, after V lost 1 base and J lost 3 bases. Germline V lookup: CDR1 SGHRS, CDR2 YFSETQ. The CDR3 loop spans 15 amino acids.